A single sample gave rise to the 5 T cell receptor beta chains below, sequenced in a study of T cells after yellow fever vaccination. TCRdb fed the 5' RACE reads into MiXCR, producing one record per CDR3 protein. The sample lists some 120,000 distinct CDR3 sequences; around 15% were seen once. The specimen comprised CD8+ T cells sorted from PBMCs, sampled 5 days after the yellow fever booster vaccination. These receptors all come from a man aged 18-30 years who received the YFV17D yellow fever vaccine.

V gene TRBV6-5 combines with J gene TRBJ2-7, with a tentative D call TRBD1 (6 bases). With 6 bases removed from V and 0 bases from J, the gap between germline ends came to 15 bases. The CDR3 is 15 residues long. The germline CDR1 and CDR2 sequences are MNHEY and SVGAGI. The CDR3: CASSLTTGFSYEQYF. The CDR3, as DNA: TGTGCCAGCAGCCTCACGACAGGTTTCTCCTACGAGCAGTACTTC.

This clonotype was observed a handful of times. V usage is TRBV25-1 and J usage is TRBJ2-1; D unclear. The length of the CDR3 is 10 residues. The ends were cut back, 5 bases at V and 10 bases at J, with 6 bases in the middle. CDR1 and CDR2 from the germline V gene are MGHDK and SYGVNS. CDR3 nucleotide sequence: TGTGCCAGCAGTCACCGGGAGCAGTTCTTC. Translation: CASSHREQFF.

This clonotype has more than one count but fewer than ten. This chain links TRBV5-6 with TRBJ1-4; D call uncertain. The germline V gene has CDR1 SGHDT and CDR2 YYEEEE. The CDR3 extends over 16 amino acids. The V gene lost 2 bases and the J gene lost 0 bases, with 11 bases spanning the gap. The CDR3 reads CASSFRLPTTNEKLFF. In nucleotides, the CDR3 is TGTGCCAGCAGCTTTCGGCTACCCACAACTAATGAAAAACTGTTTTTT.

The table lists this clonotype with a few counts. V gene TRBV29-1 combines with J gene TRBJ2-2; the D call may be TRBD1 or TRBD2 (7 bases each). CDR3 length: 14 residues. Germline V CDR1 and CDR2: SQVTM, ANQGSEA. The V and J ends lost 6 bases and 5 bases respectively, with 16 bases between them. The CDR3 nucleotides are TGCAGCGTGGATCCAGGGGGGGGAACCGGGGAGCTGTTTTTT. It codes for CSVDPGGGTGELFF.

The chain joins TRBV29-1 to TRBJ2-2; D is unresolved. The CDR3 runs to 12 residues. Germline loops: CDR1 SQVTM, CDR2 ANQGSEA. V was trimmed by 4 bases and J by 1 base, leaving 4 bases between them. DNA for the CDR3: TGCAGCGTTGTGGGGAACACCGGGGAGCTGTTTTTT. Translation: CSVVGNTGELFF.